These T cell receptor beta chains were read from a single sample in a study of blood T cell repertoires in COVID-19. The protocol was immunoSEQ multiplex PCR, while the TCRdb copy is restricted to in-frame clones and leaves out a portion. The sample has about 53,000 clones, almost 85% seen once. Sequences were obtained from peripheral blood. The receptors here all came from a human donor in a cohort sampled during active COVID-19. The CDR3 runs from the conserved cysteine through the conserved F or W. Each record gives: D gene, J gene, V gene, clone size, CDR3 DNA, CDR3 protein. D genes are given only for firm matches. A clone size is listed for some rows: how often the clone was seen (once, few, many), or a class if it is expanded.

-	TRBJ1-3	TRBV28	-	TGTGCCAGCAGTTTACCAGGAAACACCATATATTTT	CASSLPGNTIYF
TRBD2	TRBJ2-3	TRBV2	few	TGTGCCAGCAGTCCGGGACTAGCGGGGCCCGAAACGCAGTATTTT	CASSPGLAGPETQYF
-	TRBJ1-1	TRBV6-6	-	TGTGCCAGCAGTTACCCCTCGACTGCTGACACTGAAGCTTTCTTT	CASSYPSTADTEAFF
TRBD1	TRBJ2-7	TRBV5-1	once	TGCGCCAGCAGCTTGGCCGCAGGGGGCGGCGAGCAGTACTTC	CASSLAAGGGEQYF
TRBD2	TRBJ2-1	TRBV11-2	-	TGTGCCAGCAGCTTAATGGGTAGCGGGATAAATGAGCAGTTCTTC	CASSLMGSGINEQFF
TRBD1	TRBJ2-1	TRBV10-1	-	TGCGCCAGCAGTGAGACCCCTCCGACAGGGGGCGGCTCCTACAATGAGCAGTTCTTC	CASSETPPTGGGSYNEQFF
-	TRBJ2-7	TRBV18	-	TGTGCCAGCTCACCCCCCGAGCGGTGGGACTCCTCCTACGAGCAGTACTTC	CASSPPERWDSSYEQYF
TRBD1	TRBJ2-7	TRBV28	-	TGTGCCAGCAGGACAGGGGGCCACGAGCAGTACTTC	CASRTGGHEQYF
-	TRBJ1-5	TRBV4-1	once	TGCGCCAGCAGCCAAGACGGGGGGAGGAGCAATCAGCCCCAGCATTTT	CASSQDGGRSNQPQHF
-	TRBJ2-7	TRBV5-4	-	TGTGCCAGCAGCTTGCGGCAGGGGATCACCTACGAGCAGTACTTC	CASSLRQGITYEQYF
-	TRBJ2-1	TRBV5-5	-	TGTGCCAGCAGCTTACTTCCCAATGAGCAGTTCTTC	CASSLLPNEQFF
-	TRBJ2-1	TRBV7-9	-	TGTGCCAGCAGCCTAGGGGGGGGACCTTACAATGAGCAGTTCTTC	CASSLGGGPYNEQFF
-	TRBJ1-2	TRBV7-8	-	TGTGCCAGCAGCTTGTCAACATCCCCCTATGGCTACACCTTC	CASSLSTSPYGYTF
-	TRBJ1-1	TRBV11-2	-	TGTGCCAGCAGCCTCCGGACAGCCACTGAAGCTTTCTTT	CASSLRTATEAFF
-	TRBJ2-5	TRBV7-9	-	TGTGCCAGCAGCCCAGGGGGGCGGTGGCAAGAGACCCAGTACTTC	CASSPGGRWQETQYF
-	TRBJ2-7	TRBV29-1	-	TGCAGCGTTGGCGGGCAGCCCTTGTCCGAGCAGTACTTC	CSVGGQPLSEQYF
TRBD2	TRBJ2-5	TRBV7-3	-	TGTGCCAGCAGCTTAAGCGGGGGGCTCCAAGAGACCCAGTACTTC	CASSLSGGLQETQYF
-	TRBJ1-1	TRBV6-5	-	TGTGCCAGCAGTTACTCCTTGGTGCGGGGGAACACTGAAGCTTTCTTT	CASSYSLVRGNTEAFF
-	TRBJ2-1	TRBV19	-	TGTGCCAGTAGTATGAGTCGGGGCTCCTACAATGAGCAGTTCTTC	CASSMSRGSYNEQFF
TRBD2	TRBJ2-5	TRBV7-9	-	TGTGCCAGCAGCTCCCCCGGGGGGGGAATGGTGGAGACCCAGTACTTC	CASSSPGGGMVETQYF
-	TRBJ1-5	TRBV4-1	-	TGCGCCAGCAGCCAAGAGAGGAGCGCGAATCAGCCCCAGCATTTT	CASSQERSANQPQHF
TRBD2	TRBJ2-4	TRBV2	-	TGTGCCAGCAGTGCAACTAGCGGGAGATATATAACCAAAAACATTCAGTACTTC	CASSATSGRYITKNIQYF
TRBD2	TRBJ2-2	TRBV5-1	-	TGCGCCAGCAGCGCCGTAGCGGGAGCGAGCACCGGGGAGCTGTTTTTT	CASSAVAGASTGELFF
TRBD1	TRBJ1-1	TRBV19	-	TGTGCCAGTATACCGACAGGGAGTTACACTGAAGCTTTCTTT	CASIPTGSYTEAFF
-	TRBJ2-3	TRBV7-3	-	TGTGCCAGCAGCCCCGTGGGGAGCTCAGATACGCAGTATTTT	CASSPVGSSDTQYF
-	TRBJ1-1	TRBV5-8	-	TGTGCCAGCAGCGCCCCCGGAGGGTCACACACTGAAGCTTTCTTT	CASSAPGGSHTEAFF
TRBD2	TRBJ2-2	TRBV30	-	TGTGCCTGGAGTTGGGGACTAGCGGGAGGGCCCGGGGAGCTGTTTTTT	CAWSWGLAGGPGELFF
TRBD2	TRBJ2-1	TRBV9	-	TGTGCCAGCAGCGTAGAGAGAAGCGGGGGGGCCAATGAGCAGTTCTTC	CASSVERSGGANEQFF
TRBD1	TRBJ1-2	TRBV10-3	-	TGTGCCATCAGTGTAGACAGGGATCAATTTGGCTACACCTTC	CAISVDRDQFGYTF
-	TRBJ2-2	TRBV27	-	TGTGCCAGCAGCTGGATAGGGGCGAACACCGGGGAGCTGTTTTTT	CASSWIGANTGELFF
-	TRBJ2-5	TRBV5-3	-	TGTGCCACGGCCAGGCACAAAGAGACCCAGTACTTC	CATARHKETQYF
-	TRBJ2-3	TRBV7-7	-	TGTGCCAGCAGCTTAGATGGGGCAAATACGCAGTATTTT	CASSLDGANTQYF
TRBD1	TRBJ1-1	TRBV6-2/TRBV6-3	-	TGTGCCAGCAGACCTAGGAGACAGGGGTTGAACACTGAAGCTTTCTTT	CASRPRRQGLNTEAFF
TRBD1	TRBJ2-1	TRBV4-1	-	TGCGCCAGCAGCCAGGACAGGGGAACCTACAATGAGCAGTTCTTC	CASSQDRGTYNEQFF
-	TRBJ1-1	TRBV9	-	TGTGCCAGCAGCGTAGGGCCAGGTTTCACGTGGGCTTTCTTT	CASSVGPGFTWAFF
-	TRBJ1-3	TRBV9	-	TGTGCCAGCAGCGCGACACAGGGACCCGACTCTGGAAACACCATATATTTT	CASSATQGPDSGNTIYF
TRBD1	TRBJ2-7	TRBV7-2	-	TGTGCCAGCAGCTTAGGAGGGACAGGGGCAAGTTTACGCGAGCAGTACTTC	CASSLGGTGASLREQYF
TRBD1	TRBJ1-5	TRBV19	-	TGTGCCAGTAATAGGGGTGGGACAGCCAGTAATCAGCCCCAGCATTTT	CASNRGGTASNQPQHF
-	TRBJ2-2	TRBV7-2	-	TGTGCCAGCAGCTCCCCTAGGGGATACACCGGGGAGCTGTTTTTT	CASSSPRGYTGELFF